This T cell receptor beta chain was captured by sequencing in a study of radiotherapy plus CTLA-4 blockade in lung cancer. Findings and caveats of the study: Researchers report tumor-derived TCR clones expanding in blood after radiotherapy plus ipilimumab.

Clones were sequenced by immunoSEQ multiplex PCR, and TCRdb holds only the in-frame ones, with some missing. The table shows more than 90,000 clones, with 88% occurring only once. V was clipped by 0 bases and J by 6 bases; unmatched bases: 16. Germline V gene lookup returns CDR1 GTSNPN and CDR2 SVGIG (reference sequence). This CDR3 is 17 amino acids long. Regarding this clone: Its matching antigen is unknown.

The material sequenced was peripheral blood, taken from a patient treated with radiotherapy plus ipilimumab. The rearrangement links TRBV30 to TRBJ2-7; 8 bases agree with TRBD1. The TCR originated in a human donor with non-small cell lung cancer that progressed on radiotherapy plus ipilimumab. The CDR3 sequence is CAWSVGFPTGDVREQYF. Written as DNA, the CDR3 is TGTGCCTGGAGTGTAGGTTTCCCGACAGGGGATGTACGCGAGCAGTACTTC. The full variable domain, rest sourced from reference TRBV30 and TRBJ2-7, is SQTIHQWPATLVQPVGSPLSLECTVEGTSNPNLYWYRQAAGRGLQLLFYSVGIGQISSEVPQNLSASRPQDRQFILSSKKLLLSDSGFYLCAWSVGFPTGDVREQYFGPGTRLTVT.